A single sample is the source of the 2 T cell receptor beta chains below, sequenced in a study of blood T cell repertoires in COVID-19. Produced via immunoSEQ multiplex PCR; TCRdb's table is partial and in-frame only. There are around 190,000 clones in the sample; 88% occur only once, and 15% to 20% lies in the top ten. Material for sequencing was peripheral blood. The origin of the receptors is a man aged 50-59 years with COVID-19, enrolled during active disease.

The chain joins TRBV5-1 to TRBJ2-3; TRBD2 matches 11 bases. Per the germline V gene, CDR1 is SGHRS and CDR2 is YFSETQ. The CDR3 is made up of 19 amino acids. The V segment lost 3 bases and the J segment 0 bases; nucleotides outside the gene matches: 12. The CDR3 DNA is TGCGCCAGCAGCTCCGGACTAGCGGGCGGGACAGATAGCACAGATACGCAGTATTTT. Amino acids: CASSSGLAGGTDSTDTQYF. Together with reference TRBV5-1 and TRBJ2-3, the CDR3 gives the full variable domain: KAGVTQTPRYLIKTRGQQVTLSCSPISGHRSVSWYQQTPGQGLQFLFEYFSETQRNKGNFPGRFSGRQFSNSRSEMNVSTLELGDSALYLCASSSGLAGGTDSTDTQYFGPGTRLTVL.

J is TRBJ2-7 and V is TRBV19; D perhaps matches TRBD2 (7 bases). V was shortened by 6 bases and J by 0 bases, with 18 bases between the two germline ends. This CDR3 has 16 residues. From germline, CDR1 is LNHDA and CDR2 SQIVND (reference sequence). The CDR3 DNA is TGTGCCAGTAGCGTGGGGGGGGGCTCCAACTCCTACGAGCAGTACTTC. Its translation is CASSVGGGSNSYEQYF.